These T cell receptor beta chains were read from a single sample in a study of post-analysis software for immune sequencing data. TCRdb called the PCR reads again in MiXCR, with one record for every CDR3 protein. The sample carries approximately 770,000 distinct CDR3 sequences, approximately 44% recorded once. Sequenced input: blood. The receptors derive from a girl between 10 and 17 years old with multiple sclerosis. Both conserved end residues are part of each CDR3. Each record gives: CDR3 protein, CDR3 DNA, V gene, clone size, J gene, D gene. The D gene is left open where the match is weak. For some rows the clone size is stated as once, few or many, or as a class when expanded; others skip it.

CASSLGDLRNEQFF	TGCGCCAGCAGCTTGGGGGACTTAAGGAATGAGCAGTTCTTC	TRBV5-1	few	TRBJ2-1	.
CASSLLPTSSYEQYF	TGTGCCAGCAGCTTACTCCCCACCAGTTCCTACGAGCAGTACTTC	TRBV11-3	.	TRBJ2-7	.
CASSKGISGANVLTF	TGTGCCAGCAGCAAGGGTATCTCTGGGGCCAACGTCCTGACTTTC	TRBV9	few	TRBJ2-6	.
CASSSSGTSGSFYEQFF	TGTGCCAGCAGCTCATCCGGGACTAGCGGGAGTTTCTATGAGCAGTTCTTC	TRBV11-1	.	TRBJ2-1	TRBD2
CASSQDSGARGYTF	TGTGCCAGCAGCCAAGATTCAGGGGCCAGGGGCTACACCTTC	TRBV3-1	few	TRBJ1-2	.
CASSFRGQGKANTEAFF	TGTGCCAGCAGTTTCCGGGGACAGGGAAAAGCGAACACTGAAGCTTTCTTT	TRBV12-3/TRBV12-4	.	TRBJ1-1	TRBD1
CSARRGLGTGFAEQYF	TGCAGTGCCCGTAGAGGTTTGGGGACAGGGTTCGCCGAGCAGTACTTC	TRBV20-1	few	TRBJ2-7	TRBD1
CASSWDYLEPNEQFF	TGTGCCAGCAGCTGGGACTACCTAGAACCCAATGAGCAGTTCTTC	TRBV7-2	few	TRBJ2-1	TRBD2
CSARGPRGAREQYF	TGCAGTGCTAGAGGGCCTAGGGGAGCTCGCGAGCAGTACTTC	TRBV20-1	.	TRBJ2-7	.
CASGYSGSTDTQYF	TGTGCCAGCGGATATAGCGGGAGTACAGATACGCAGTATTTT	TRBV6-5	once	TRBJ2-3	TRBD2
CASSPAGTLGEQFF	TGTGCCAGCAGCCCAGCGGGGACCTTGGGTGAGCAGTTCTTC	TRBV11-1	.	TRBJ2-1	TRBD2
CASSSRTGVYGYTF	TGTGCCAGCAGTTCGCGGACAGGGGTCTATGGCTACACCTTC	TRBV6-6	.	TRBJ1-2	TRBD1
CASSVRERERNEQFF	TGTGCCAGCAGCGTAAGAGAGCGGGAGAGGAATGAGCAGTTCTTC	TRBV9	few	TRBJ2-1	TRBD2
CASSPGGGRVADTQYF	TGTGCCAGCAGCCCGGGGGGCGGGAGGGTCGCAGATACGCAGTATTTT	TRBV7-2	few	TRBJ2-3	TRBD2
CSVTGWLYGYTF	TGCAGCGTTACAGGGTGGCTCTATGGCTACACCTTC	TRBV29-1	few	TRBJ1-2	.